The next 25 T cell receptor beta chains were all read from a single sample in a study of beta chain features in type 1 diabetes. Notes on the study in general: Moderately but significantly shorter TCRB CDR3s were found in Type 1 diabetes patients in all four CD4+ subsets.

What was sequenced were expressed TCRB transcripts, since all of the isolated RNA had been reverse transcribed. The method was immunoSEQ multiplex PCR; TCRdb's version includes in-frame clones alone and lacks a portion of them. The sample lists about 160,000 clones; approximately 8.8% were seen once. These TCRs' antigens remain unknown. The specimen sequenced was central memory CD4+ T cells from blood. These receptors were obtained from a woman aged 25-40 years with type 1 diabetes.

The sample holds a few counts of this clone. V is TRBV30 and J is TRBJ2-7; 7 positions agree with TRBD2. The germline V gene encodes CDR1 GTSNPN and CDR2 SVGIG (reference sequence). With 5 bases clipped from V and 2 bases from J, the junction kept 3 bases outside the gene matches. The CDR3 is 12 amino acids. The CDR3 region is CAWEAGTYEQYF. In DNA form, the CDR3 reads TGTGCCTGGGAAGCGGGGACCTACGAGCAGTACTTC.

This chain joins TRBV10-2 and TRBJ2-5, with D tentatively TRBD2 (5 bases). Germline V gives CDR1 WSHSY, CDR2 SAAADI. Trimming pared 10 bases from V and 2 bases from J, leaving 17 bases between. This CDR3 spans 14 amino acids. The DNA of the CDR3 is TGCGCCAAACGAAGCGGCTGGGGTCAAGAGACCCAGTACTTC. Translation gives CAKRSGWGQETQYF.

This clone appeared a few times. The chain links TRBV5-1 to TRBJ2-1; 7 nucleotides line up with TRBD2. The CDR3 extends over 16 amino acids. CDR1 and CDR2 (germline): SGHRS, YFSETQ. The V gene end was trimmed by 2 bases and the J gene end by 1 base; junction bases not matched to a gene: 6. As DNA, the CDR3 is TGCGCCAGCAGCTTACGAGCGGGGAAATCCTACAATGAGCAGTTCTTC. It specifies CASSLRAGKSYNEQFF.

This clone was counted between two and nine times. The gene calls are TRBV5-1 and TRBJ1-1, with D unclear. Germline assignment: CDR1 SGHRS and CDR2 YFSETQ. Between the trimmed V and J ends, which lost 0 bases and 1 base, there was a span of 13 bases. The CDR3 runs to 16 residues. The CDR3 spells CASSLGAGQTNTEAFF. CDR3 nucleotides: TGCGCCAGCAGCTTGGGAGCGGGTCAAACGAACACTGAAGCTTTCTTT.

The DNA of the CDR3 is TGTGCCAGCAGCTTAATGGGACAACGCCAAGAGACCCAGTACTTC. Its protein is CASSLMGQRQETQYF. The chain carries TRBV7-3 and TRBJ2-5; D might be TRBD1 (6 bases). This CDR3 comprises 15 residues. CDR1 SGHTA and CDR2 FQGTGA come from the germline V gene. The V gene lost 1 base and the J gene lost 1 base, with 10 bases spanning the gap.

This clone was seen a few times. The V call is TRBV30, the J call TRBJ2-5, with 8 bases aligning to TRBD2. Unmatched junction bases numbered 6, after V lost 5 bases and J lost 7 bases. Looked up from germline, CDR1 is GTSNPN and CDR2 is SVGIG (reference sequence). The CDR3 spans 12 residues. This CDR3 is CAWGLASATQYF. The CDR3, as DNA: TGTGCCTGGGGACTAGCTTCGGCGACCCAGTACTTC. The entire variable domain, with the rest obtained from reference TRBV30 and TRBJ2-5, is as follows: SQTIHQWPATLVQPVGSPLSLECTVEGTSNPNLYWYRQAAGRGLQLLFYSVGIGQISSEVPQNLSASRPQDRQFILSSKKLLLSDSGFYLCAWGLASATQYFGPGTRLLVL.

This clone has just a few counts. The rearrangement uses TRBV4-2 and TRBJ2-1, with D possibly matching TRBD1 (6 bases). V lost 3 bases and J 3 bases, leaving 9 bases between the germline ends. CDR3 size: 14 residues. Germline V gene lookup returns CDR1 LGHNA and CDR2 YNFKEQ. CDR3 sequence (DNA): TGTGCCAGCAGCCAGTTAGGGGGCTACAATGAGCAGTTCTTC. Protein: CASSQLGGYNEQFF.

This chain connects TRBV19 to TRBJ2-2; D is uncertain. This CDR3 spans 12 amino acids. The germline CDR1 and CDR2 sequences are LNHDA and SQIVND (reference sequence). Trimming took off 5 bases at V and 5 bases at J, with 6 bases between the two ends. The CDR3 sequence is CASSQWTGELFF. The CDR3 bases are TGTGCCAGTAGTCAGTGGACCGGGGAGCTGTTTTTT.

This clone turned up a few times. The CDR3 sequence: CASRDYTTGKMETQYF. The CDR3 nucleotides read TGTGCCAGCAGAGATTATACGACAGGGAAGATGGAGACCCAGTACTTC. The rearrangement links TRBV25-1 to TRBJ2-5, with TRBD1 matching over 7 bases. CDR1 is MGHDK, CDR2 SYGVNS, per germline. CDR3 length: 16 residues. V gave up 6 bases and J gave up 5 bases; unmatched junction bases: 15.

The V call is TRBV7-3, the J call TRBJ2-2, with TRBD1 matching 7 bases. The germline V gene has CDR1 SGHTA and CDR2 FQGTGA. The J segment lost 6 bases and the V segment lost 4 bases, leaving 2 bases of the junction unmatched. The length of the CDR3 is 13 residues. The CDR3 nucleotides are TGTGCCAGCAGCTCCGGACAGGCCGGGGAGCTGTTTTTT. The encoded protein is CASSSGQAGELFF.

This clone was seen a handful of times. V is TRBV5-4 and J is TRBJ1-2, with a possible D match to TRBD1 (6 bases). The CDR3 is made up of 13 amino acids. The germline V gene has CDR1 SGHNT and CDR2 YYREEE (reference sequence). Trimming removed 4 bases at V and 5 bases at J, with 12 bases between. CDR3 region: CASSTQTGYGYTF. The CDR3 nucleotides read TGTGCCAGCAGCACCCAAACAGGGTATGGCTACACCTTC.

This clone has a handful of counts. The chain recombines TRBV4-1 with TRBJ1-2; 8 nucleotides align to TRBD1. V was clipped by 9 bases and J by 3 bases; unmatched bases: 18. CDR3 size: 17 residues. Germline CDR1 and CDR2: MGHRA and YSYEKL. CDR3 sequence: CASGGLNRGKFDYGYTF. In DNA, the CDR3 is TGCGCCAGTGGGGGGCTTAACAGGGGGAAATTCGACTATGGCTACACCTTC.

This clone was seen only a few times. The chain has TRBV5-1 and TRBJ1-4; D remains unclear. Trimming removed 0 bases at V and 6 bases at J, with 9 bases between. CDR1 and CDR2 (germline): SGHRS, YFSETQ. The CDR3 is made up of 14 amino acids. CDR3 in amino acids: CASSLDSGHEKLFF. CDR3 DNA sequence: TGCGCCAGCAGCTTGGATAGCGGGCATGAAAAACTGTTTTTT.

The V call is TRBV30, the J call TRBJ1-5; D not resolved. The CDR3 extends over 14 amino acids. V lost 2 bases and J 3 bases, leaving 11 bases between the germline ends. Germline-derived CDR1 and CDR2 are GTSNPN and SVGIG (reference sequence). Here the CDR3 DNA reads TGTGCCTGGAGTTTTGGCAGAAACAATCAGCCCCAGCATTTT. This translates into CAWSFGRNNQPQHF.

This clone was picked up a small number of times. CDR3 sequence (DNA): TGTGCCAGCTCACCTCGGGGGGAAGCTTTCTTT. The encoded protein is CASSPRGEAFF. The genes are TRBV18 and TRBJ1-1, with TRBD1 as a possible D gene (5 bases). The CDR3 consists of 11 residues. Per germline, CDR1 KGHSH and CDR2 LQKENI. V was clipped by 3 bases and J by 8 bases, with 7 bases between them. Supplemented by reference TRBV18 and TRBJ1-1, the full variable domain reads NAGVMQNPRHLVRRRGQEARLRCSPMKGHSHVYWYRQLPEEGLKFMVYLQKENIIDESGMPKERFSAEFPKEGPSILRIQQVVRGDSAAYFCASSPRGEAFFGQGTRLTVV.

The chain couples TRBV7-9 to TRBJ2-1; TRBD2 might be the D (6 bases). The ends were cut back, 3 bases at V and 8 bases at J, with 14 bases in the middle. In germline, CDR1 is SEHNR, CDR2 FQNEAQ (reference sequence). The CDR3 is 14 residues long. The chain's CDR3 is CASSLEGGGDEQFF. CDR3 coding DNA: TGTGCCAGCAGCTTGGAGGGTGGAGGAGATGAGCAGTTCTTC.

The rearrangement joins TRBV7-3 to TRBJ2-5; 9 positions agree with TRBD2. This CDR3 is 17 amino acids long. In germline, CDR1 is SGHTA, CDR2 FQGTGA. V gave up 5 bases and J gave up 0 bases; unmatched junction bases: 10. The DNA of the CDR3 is TGTGCCAGCAGCCCATTCGGACTAGCGAATTACCAAGAGACCCAGTACTTC. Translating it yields CASSPFGLANYQETQYF.

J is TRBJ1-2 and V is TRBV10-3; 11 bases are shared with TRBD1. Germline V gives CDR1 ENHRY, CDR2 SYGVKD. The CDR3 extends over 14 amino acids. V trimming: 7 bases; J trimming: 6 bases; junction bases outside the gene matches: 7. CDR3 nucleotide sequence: TGTGCCATCAATGGGGACAGGGGGAAGGATGGCTACACCTTC. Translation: CAINGDRGKDGYTF.

CDR3 residues: CASSTRRRSGYTF. In DNA, the CDR3 is TGTGCCAGCAGTACCCGGAGGAGGTCTGGCTACACCTTC. The rearrangement uses TRBV6-5 and TRBJ1-2, with D uncertain. Germline loops: CDR1 MNHEY, CDR2 SVGAGI. The CDR3 is 13 amino acids. V was trimmed by 5 bases and J by 7 bases, leaving 14 bases between them.

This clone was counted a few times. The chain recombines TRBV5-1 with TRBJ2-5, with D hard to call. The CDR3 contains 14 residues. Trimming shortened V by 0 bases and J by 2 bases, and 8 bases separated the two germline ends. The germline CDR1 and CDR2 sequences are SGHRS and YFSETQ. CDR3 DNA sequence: TGCGCCAGCAGCTTGGGGGCCTCGCAAGAGACCCAGTACTTC. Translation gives CASSLGASQETQYF.

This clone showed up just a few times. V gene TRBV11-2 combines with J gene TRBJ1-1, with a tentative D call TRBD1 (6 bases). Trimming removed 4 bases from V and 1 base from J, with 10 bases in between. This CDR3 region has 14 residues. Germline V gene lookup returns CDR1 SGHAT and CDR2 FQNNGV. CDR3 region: CASSYRAGNTEAFF. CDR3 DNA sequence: TGTGCCAGCAGCTACAGGGCGGGGAACACTGAAGCTTTCTTT.

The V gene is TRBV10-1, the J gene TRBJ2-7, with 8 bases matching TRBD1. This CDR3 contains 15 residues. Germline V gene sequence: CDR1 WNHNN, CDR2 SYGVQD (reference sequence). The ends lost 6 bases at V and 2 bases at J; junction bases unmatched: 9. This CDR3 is CASSDGTGAAYEQYF. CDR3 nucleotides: TGCGCCAGCAGCGATGGGACAGGCGCGGCCTACGAGCAGTACTTC.

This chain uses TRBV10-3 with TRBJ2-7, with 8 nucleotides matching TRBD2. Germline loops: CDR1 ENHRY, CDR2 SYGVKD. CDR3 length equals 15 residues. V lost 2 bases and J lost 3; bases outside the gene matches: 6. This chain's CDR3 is CAISETKAGDYEQYF. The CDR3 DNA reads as TGTGCCATCAGTGAGACGAAAGCGGGAGACTACGAGCAGTACTTC.

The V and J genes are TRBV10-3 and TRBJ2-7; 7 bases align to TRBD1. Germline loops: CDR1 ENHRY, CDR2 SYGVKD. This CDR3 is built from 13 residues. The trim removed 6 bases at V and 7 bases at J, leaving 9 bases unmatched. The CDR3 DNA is TGTGCCATCAGGGGGACAGAGCAGAGAGAGCAGTACTTC. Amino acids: CAIRGTEQREQYF.

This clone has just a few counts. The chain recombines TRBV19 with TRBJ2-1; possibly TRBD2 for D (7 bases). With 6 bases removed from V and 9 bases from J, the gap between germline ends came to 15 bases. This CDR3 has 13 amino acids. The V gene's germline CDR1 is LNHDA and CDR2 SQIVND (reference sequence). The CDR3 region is CASRGGGRSEQFF. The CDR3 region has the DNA TGTGCCAGTAGGGGGGGCGGGAGAAGTGAGCAGTTCTTC.